The rows below give T cell receptor beta chains drawn from one sample of a study of cytomegalovirus exposure and HLA in healthy donors. Measured with immunoSEQ multiplex PCR; TCRdb has only the in-frame clones, and not every one. The sample comprises more than 150,000 clones, 65% to 90% of which are singletons, and less than 7% rests with the top ten. The sequencing input was PBMCs. These receptors were obtained from a middle-aged man in good health and CMV-seropositive. CDR3s include the opening cysteine and the closing phenylalanine or tryptophan. D genes are given only for firm matches. Clone size appears in some rows only: once, few, many, or a class for an expanded clone.

V: TRBV5-1; J: TRBJ1-2; size: once; D: .; CDR3: CASSGTRGGNLLLLPRTF; DNA: TGCGCCAGCAGCGGTACAAGGGGGGGGAACCTACTACTACTCCCTCGCACCTTC
V: TRBV6-1; J: TRBJ1-5; size: once; D: TRBD1; CDR3: CASTQEAGGSQPQHF; DNA: TGTGCCAGCACCCAGGAGGCAGGGGGCAGTCAGCCCCAGCATTTT
V: TRBV6-1; J: TRBJ2-5; size: .; D: .; CDR3: CASSEALGYQETQYF; DNA: TGTGCCAGCAGTGAAGCGCTCGGGTATCAAGAGACCCAGTACTTC
V: TRBV19; J: TRBJ1-2; size: .; D: .; CDR3: CASSIRGPYGYTF; DNA: TGTGCCAGTAGTATAAGGGGCCCCTATGGCTACACCTTC
V: TRBV7-8; J: TRBJ1-1; size: .; D: .; CDR3: CASSLERVDTEAFF; DNA: TGTGCCAGCAGCTTAGAACGGGTAGACACTGAAGCTTTCTTT
V: TRBV7-9; J: TRBJ2-7; size: .; D: .; CDR3: CSSSPPDKEQYF; DNA: TGTTCCAGCAGCCCTCCGGACAAAGAGCAGTACTTC
V: TRBV4-3; J: TRBJ2-7; size: .; D: .; CDR3: CASSQTLGGPYEQYF; DNA: TGCGCCAGCAGCCAAACCCTCGGGGGGCCCTACGAGCAGTACTTC
V: TRBV9; J: TRBJ2-5; size: .; D: .; CDR3: CASSVLTRGQETQYF; DNA: TGTGCCAGCAGCGTCCTCACGCGGGGCCAAGAGACCCAGTACTTC
V: TRBV27; J: TRBJ2-7; size: .; D: .; CDR3: CASSNGVGSLLEQYF; DNA: TGTGCCAGCAGTAACGGGGTGGGTTCGCTCCTCGAGCAGTACTTC
V: TRBV6-6; J: TRBJ2-1; size: .; D: TRBD2; CDR3: CASSYGLAGLNNEQFF; DNA: TGTGCCAGCAGTTACGGTCTAGCGGGGCTCAACAATGAGCAGTTCTTC
V: TRBV4-2; J: TRBJ2-1; size: .; D: .; CDR3: CASSQDRGHFTYNEQFF; DNA: TGTGCCAGCAGCCAAGATAGAGGTCACTTCACCTACAATGAGCAGTTCTTC
V: TRBV6-4; J: TRBJ2-2; size: .; D: TRBD2; CDR3: CASSPTSGGPGELFF; DNA: TGTGCCAGCAGTCCGACTAGCGGGGGGCCCGGGGAGCTGTTTTTT
V: TRBV7-9; J: TRBJ2-1; size: once; D: .; CDR3: CASSFGEPHNEQFF; DNA: TGTGCCAGCAGCTTTGGGGAGCCCCACAATGAGCAGTTCTTC
V: TRBV28; J: TRBJ1-2; size: .; D: .; CDR3: CASSSPGRGNYGYTF; DNA: TGTGCCAGCAGCTCGCCAGGTCGGGGAAACTATGGCTACACCTTC
V: TRBV4-3; J: TRBJ2-3; size: .; D: .; CDR3: CASSQETEADTQYF; DNA: TGCGCCAGCAGCCAAGAAACAGAAGCAGATACGCAGTATTTT
V: TRBV5-4; J: TRBJ2-4; size: .; D: TRBD1; CDR3: CASSLGPGQGKDIQYF; DNA: TGTGCCAGCAGCTTGGGACCGGGACAGGGTAAAGACATTCAGTACTTC
V: TRBV6-1; J: TRBJ1-2; size: few; D: TRBD1; CDR3: CASRGIGQGNGYTF; DNA: TGTGCCAGCCGGGGGATTGGACAGGGTAATGGCTACACCTTC
V: TRBV6-5; J: TRBJ2-1; size: .; D: .; CDR3: CASSYSGQGPYNEQFF; DNA: TGTGCCAGCAGTTACTCGGGGCAGGGGCCCTACAATGAGCAGTTCTTC
V: TRBV28; J: TRBJ2-7; size: .; D: TRBD1; CDR3: CASSLSGQGYHEQYF; DNA: TGTGCCAGCAGTTTATCGGGACAGGGGTACCACGAGCAGTACTTC
V: TRBV7-2; J: TRBJ2-7; size: .; D: TRBD2; CDR3: CASSPSGGPYEQYF; DNA: TGTGCCAGCAGCCCTAGCGGGGGGCCCTACGAGCAGTACTTC
V: TRBV19; J: TRBJ2-2; size: .; D: TRBD1; CDR3: CASDRGRGSRTGELFF; DNA: TGTGCCAGTGACAGGGGGCGGGGGTCGAGAACCGGGGAGCTGTTTTTT
V: TRBV6-5; J: TRBJ2-1; size: .; D: TRBD1; CDR3: CASRQTGLNEQFF; DNA: TGTGCCAGCAGGCAGACAGGGTTGAATGAGCAGTTCTTC
V: TRBV30; J: TRBJ2-5; size: .; D: TRBD1; CDR3: CAWSFGQGRETQYF; DNA: TGTGCCTGGAGTTTCGGACAGGGCCGAGAGACCCAGTACTTC
V: TRBV21-1; J: TRBJ1-1; size: .; D: .; CDR3: CASSTGTENTEAFF; DNA: TGTGCCAGCAGCACCGGGACAGAAAACACTGAAGCTTTCTTT
V: TRBV9; J: TRBJ1-1; size: .; D: TRBD1; CDR3: CASSVIDRDEAFF; DNA: TGTGCCAGCAGCGTTATCGACAGGGATGAAGCTTTCTTT
V: TRBV7-9; J: TRBJ2-7; size: .; D: .; CDR3: CASSPARSRGPYEQYF; DNA: TGTGCCAGCAGCCCCGCCAGGAGCAGGGGTCCCTACGAGCAGTACTTC
V: TRBV5-6; J: TRBJ2-2; size: once; D: TRBD2; CDR3: CASSPGTGGNTGELFF; DNA: TGTGCCAGCAGCCCAGGGACGGGGGGGAACACCGGGGAGCTGTTTTTT
V: TRBV28; J: TRBJ1-1; size: .; D: .; CDR3: CASSFGGNTEAFF; DNA: TGTGCCAGCAGTTTCGGCGGGAACACTGAAGCTTTCTTT
V: TRBV9; J: TRBJ2-3; size: few; D: TRBD2; CDR3: CASSEAGGHTDTQYF; DNA: TGTGCCAGCAGCGAAGCGGGGGGCCACACAGATACGCAGTATTTT
V: TRBV14; J: TRBJ2-7; size: .; D: TRBD2; CDR3: CASSHKTSGGSYEQYF; DNA: TGTGCCAGCAGCCACAAAACTAGCGGGGGATCCTACGAGCAGTACTTC
V: TRBV29-1; J: TRBJ1-2; size: .; D: TRBD1; CDR3: CSATLGQVYGYTF; DNA: TGCAGCGCAACATTGGGACAGGTCTATGGCTACACCTTC
V: TRBV10-3; J: TRBJ2-4; size: .; D: .; CDR3: CATGPTENIQYF; DNA: TGTGCCACAGGGCCCACAGAGAACATTCAGTACTTC
V: TRBV28; J: TRBJ1-1; size: .; D: .; CDR3: CASSLSITGNTEAFF; DNA: TGTGCCAGCAGCCTCTCCATCACAGGGAACACTGAAGCTTTCTTT
V: TRBV5-1; J: TRBJ2-7; size: .; D: TRBD2; CDR3: CASSPTGGLAGNYEQYF; DNA: TGCGCCAGCAGCCCTACCGGCGGACTAGCGGGTAACTACGAGCAGTACTTC
V: TRBV28; J: TRBJ1-3; size: .; D: .; CDR3: CASEEVHPGNTIYF; DNA: TGTGCCAGCGAGGAGGTTCACCCTGGAAACACCATATATTTT
V: TRBV28; J: TRBJ1-1; size: .; D: TRBD1; CDR3: CASSSIGTGARLEAFF; DNA: TGTGCCAGCAGTTCTATTGGGACAGGGGCTCGCCTTGAAGCTTTCTTT
V: TRBV7-9; J: TRBJ2-7; size: few; D: .; CDR3: CASSRRDSLYEQYF; DNA: TGTGCCAGCAGCCGGCGGGACAGCCTCTACGAGCAGTACTTC
V: TRBV9; J: TRBJ1-5; size: .; D: TRBD1; CDR3: CASSGGQEIDQPQHF; DNA: TGTGCCAGCAGCGGTGGACAGGAAATCGATCAGCCCCAGCATTTT
V: TRBV30; J: TRBJ2-7; size: .; D: TRBD2; CDR3: CAWGAGGSYEQYF; DNA: TGTGCCTGGGGAGCGGGGGGGTCCTACGAGCAGTACTTC
V: TRBV11-1; J: TRBJ2-3; size: few; D: .; CDR3: CASSLEGPFRTDTQYF; DNA: TGTGCCAGCAGCCTCGAGGGCCCCTTTCGCACAGATACGCAGTATTTT
V: TRBV27; J: TRBJ1-1; size: .; D: TRBD1; CDR3: CASSSHGQAEAFF; DNA: TGTGCCAGCAGCTCCCACGGACAGGCGGAAGCTTTCTTT
V: TRBV10-3; J: TRBJ1-2; size: .; D: TRBD1; CDR3: CAISESSDREGDYGYTF; DNA: TGTGCCATCAGTGAGTCCTCGGACAGGGAGGGTGACTATGGCTACACCTTC